This T cell receptor (beta chain) is from a study of cytomegalovirus exposure and HLA in healthy donors. The PCR made use of 60 Vbeta and 13 Jbeta primers. Measured with immunoSEQ multiplex PCR; TCRdb has only the in-frame clones, and not every one. The sample includes around 180,000 clones, over 60% of them seen just once. Nominal health characterized the donors when sampled, though unrecorded immune exposures were likely. The CDR3 length is 15 residues. In germline, CDR1 is SGDLS, CDR2 YYNGEE. Trimming removed 4 bases from V and 0 bases from J, with 8 bases in between. V is TRBV9 and J is TRBJ2-6; no clear D gene. The sequenced sample was PBMCs. The origin of this receptor is a girl aged 5-17 years in good health and CMV-seronegative. The CDR3 DNA follows: TGTGCCAGCAGCCCATACAGCTCTGGGGCCAACGTCCTGACTTTC. Translation: CASSPYSSGANVLTF.